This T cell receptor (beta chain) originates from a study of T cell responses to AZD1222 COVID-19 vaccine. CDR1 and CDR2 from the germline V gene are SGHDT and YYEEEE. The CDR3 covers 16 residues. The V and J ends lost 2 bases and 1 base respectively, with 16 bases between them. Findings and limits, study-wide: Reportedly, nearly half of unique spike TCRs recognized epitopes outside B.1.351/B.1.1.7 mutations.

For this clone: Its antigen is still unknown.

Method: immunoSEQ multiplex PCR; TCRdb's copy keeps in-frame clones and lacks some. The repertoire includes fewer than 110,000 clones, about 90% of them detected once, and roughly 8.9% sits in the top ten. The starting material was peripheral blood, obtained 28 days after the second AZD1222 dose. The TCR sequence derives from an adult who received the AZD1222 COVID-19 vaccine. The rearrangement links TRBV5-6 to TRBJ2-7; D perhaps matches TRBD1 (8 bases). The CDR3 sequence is CASSLRGGQESYEQYF. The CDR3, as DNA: TGTGCCAGCAGCTTACGCGGGGGACAGGAATCCTACGAGCAGTACTTC.